This T cell receptor beta chain was identified in a study of glioma-infiltrating T cells after dendritic cell vaccination. Germline CDR1 is SEHNR and CDR2 is FQNEAQ (reference sequence). The V end lost 5 bases, the J end lost 8 bases, and 21 bases lay between the germline ends. The CDR3 length is 15 residues. Measured with immunoSEQ multiplex PCR; TCRdb has only the in-frame clones, and not every one. The data hold 90,000 to 100,000 clones, with roughly three quarters observed a single time. This sequence originates from a human donor with glioblastoma. The specimen comprised blood, sampled before dendritic cell vaccination. This sequence joins TRBV7-9 and TRBJ1-2; D is possibly TRBD1 (6 bases). The DNA of the CDR3 is TGTGCCAGCAGCCAAATAGAGAAAGGACAGAGAGGCTACACCTTC. This sequence encodes CASSQIEKGQRGYTF.